Shown below are 32 T cell receptor beta chains from a single sample sequenced in a study of T cell responses to AZD1222 COVID-19 vaccine. Data came from immunoSEQ multiplex PCR; TCRdb stores just in-frame clones and leaves some out. The sample includes fewer than 55,000 clones, approximately 80% of them seen just once. This specimen was peripheral blood, taken on day 0 of MenACWY control vaccination. The receptors were sampled from an adult in good health.

The CDR3 is CASSDLNLGGNQPQGGFQHF. The CDR3 bases are TGTGCCAGCAGTGACCTGAACCTAGGGGGCAATCAGCCCCAGGGAGGGTTCCAGCATTTT. The genes are TRBV2 and TRBJ1-5, with TRBD1 matching over 7 bases. The germline CDR1 and CDR2 sequences are SNHLY and FYNNEI. The V gene end was trimmed by 3 bases and the J gene end by 12 bases; junction bases not matched to a gene: 29. CDR3 length: 20 residues.

This clone appeared a few times. The V gene is TRBV11-2, the J gene TRBJ2-5; 7 bases are a match to TRBD2. The ends lost 4 bases at V and 5 bases at J; junction bases unmatched: 7. From germline, CDR1 is SGHAT and CDR2 FQNNGV. The CDR3 is made up of 14 amino acids. The CDR3 DNA reads TGTGCCAGCAGCTCGCTCGGGAGGTGGGAGACCCAGTACTTC. Protein: CASSSLGRWETQYF. Together with reference TRBV11-2 and TRBJ2-5, the CDR3 gives the full variable domain: EAGVAQSPRYKIIEKRQSVAFWCNPISGHATLYWYQQILGQGPKLLIQFQNNGVVDDSQLPKDRFSAERLKGVDSTLKIQPAKLEDSAVYLCASSSLGRWETQYFGPGTRLLVL.

V gene TRBV19 combines with J gene TRBJ1-4; weak D call: TRBD1 (5 bases). V shed 5 bases and J shed 6 bases, with 13 bases lying between them. Per the germline V gene, CDR1 is LNHDA and CDR2 is SQIVND (reference sequence). CDR3 length: 14 residues. CDR3 sequence (DNA): TGTGCCAGTAGTGATGACAGAAACCATGAAAAACTGTTTTTT. Protein sequence: CASSDDRNHEKLFF.

The gene calls are TRBV7-2 and TRBJ2-7; unclear D gene. CDR1 is SGHTA, CDR2 FQGNSA, per germline. This CDR3 is built from 16 residues. V gave up 1 base and J gave up 0 bases, with 13 bases separating them. The CDR3 region has the DNA TGTGCCAGCAGCTTAGGAAGGCTAAGGAGCTCCTACGAGCAGTACGTC. It encodes CASSLGRLRSSYEQYV.

The chain combines TRBV4-2 with TRBJ1-2; D ambiguous. The CDR3 is made up of 14 amino acids. Trimming shortened V by 3 bases and J by 7 bases, and 15 bases separated the two germline ends. In germline, CDR1 is LGHNA, CDR2 YNFKEQ. The CDR3 spells CASSHSSKSGGYTF. The CDR3 DNA is TGTGCCAGCAGCCACTCTAGCAAGAGCGGTGGCTACACCTTC.

The rearrangement links TRBV7-8 to TRBJ1-5; D gene ambiguous. With 0 bases removed from V and 0 bases from J, the gap between germline ends came to 9 bases. Per the germline V gene, CDR1 is SGHVS and CDR2 is FQNEAQ. The CDR3 is 16 amino acids. The CDR3, as DNA: TGTGCCAGCAGCTTAGCGCGGCACCTTAGCAATCAGCCCCAGCATTTT. This encodes CASSLARHLSNQPQHF.

The chain combines TRBV5-5 with TRBJ2-7; 9 positions match TRBD1. V lost 3 bases to trimming and J lost 3 bases; unmatched junction nucleotides: 4. The germline gives CDR1 SGHKS, CDR2 YYEKEE (reference sequence). This CDR3 is 14 amino acids long. The CDR3 is CASSSTTGGYEQYF. The CDR3 nucleotides are TGTGCCAGCAGCTCAACGACAGGGGGCTACGAGCAGTACTTC.

The rearrangement links TRBV4-2 to TRBJ1-4; 7 nucleotides line up with TRBD1. This CDR3 has 18 residues. Trimming removed 0 bases from V and 3 bases from J; junction bases left unmatched: 10. CDR1 and CDR2 (germline): LGHNA, YNFKEQ. For the CDR3, the DNA is TGTGCCAGCAGCCAAGAACGGGACAGCTCTGCAGCTAATGAAAAACTGTTTTTT. Translation gives CASSQERDSSAANEKLFF.

The chain couples TRBV5-6 to TRBJ1-2, with 12 bases that match TRBD1. CDR1 SGHDT and CDR2 YYEEEE come from the germline V gene. The CDR3 is made up of 13 amino acids. V lost 4 bases to trimming and J lost 7 bases; unmatched junction nucleotides: 2. For the CDR3, the DNA is TGTGCCAGCAGCAAGGGACAGGGGGCTGGCTACACCTTC. This encodes CASSKGQGAGYTF. Supplemented by reference TRBV5-6 and TRBJ1-2, the full variable domain reads DAGVTQSPTHLIKTRGQQVTLRCSPKSGHDTVSWYQQALGQGPQFIFQYYEEEERQRGNFPDRFSGHQFPNYSSELNVNALLLGDSALYLCASSKGQGAGYTFGSGTRLTVV.

This chain uses TRBV19 with TRBJ2-3; 12 bases fit TRBD1. The CDR3 is made up of 18 amino acids. V shed 5 bases, J shed 0 bases, and the junction held 9 bases outside the gene matches. Germline-derived CDR1 and CDR2 are LNHDA and SQIVND (reference sequence). CDR3 region: CASSFRTGTGGSTDTQYF. The CDR3 DNA reads TGTGCCAGTAGTTTTCGAACCGGGACAGGGGGCAGCACAGATACGCAGTATTTT. Based on the CDR3 plus reference TRBV19 and TRBJ2-3, the full variable domain is DGGITQSPKYLFRKEGQNVTLSCEQNLNHDAMYWYRQDPGQGLRLIYYSQIVNDFQKGDIAEGYSVSREKKESFPLTVTSAQKNPTAFYLCASSFRTGTGGSTDTQYFGPGTRLTVL.

The V gene is TRBV27, the J gene TRBJ1-1; possible D gene TRBD1, 6 bases. V gave up 6 bases and J gave up 0 bases, with 17 bases separating them. The V gene's germline CDR1 is MNHEY and CDR2 SMNVEV (reference sequence). This CDR3 is built from 16 residues. The CDR3 reads CASRRTGTQMNTEAFF. As DNA, the CDR3 is TGTGCCAGCAGGCGAACCGGGACACAAATGAACACTGAAGCTTTCTTT.

This chain uses TRBV10-3 with TRBJ2-7; D gene ambiguous. Germline V gene data show CDR1 as ENHRY and CDR2 as SYGVKD. The CDR3 is 13 residues long. The V gene lost 0 bases and the J gene lost 5 bases, with 8 bases spanning the gap. The CDR3 region has the DNA TGTGCCATCAGTGAGTCGCGGCATCACGAGCAGTACGTC. Its protein product is CAISESRHHEQYV.

The J gene is TRBJ1-2, the V gene TRBV30; TRBD1 aligns across 10 bases. The J segment lost 0 bases and the V segment lost 1 base, leaving 2 bases of the junction unmatched. Germline CDR1 GTSNPN, CDR2 SVGIG (reference sequence). The CDR3 is made up of 15 amino acids. The CDR3: CAWSAGQGSNYGYTF. In DNA form, the CDR3 reads TGTGCCTGGAGTGCGGGACAGGGGTCTAACTATGGCTACACCTTC.

The V and J genes are TRBV10-2 and TRBJ1-1; 9 bases align to TRBD1. CDR3 size: 15 residues. CDR1 WSHSY and CDR2 SAAADI come from the germline V gene. The V segment lost 6 bases and the J segment 4 bases; nucleotides outside the gene matches: 9. The CDR3 reads CASRGQGAVGTEAFF. In nucleotides, the CDR3 is TGCGCCAGCAGGGGACAGGGAGCGGTCGGCACTGAAGCTTTCTTT.

V usage is TRBV14 and J usage is TRBJ1-4; no definite D call. CDR3 length: 16 residues. V was cut by 1 base and J by 0 bases, with 9 bases left in between. Germline assignment: CDR1 SGHDN and CDR2 FVKESK. Written as DNA, the CDR3 is TGTGCCAGCAGCCAAGTCGTCAGCACAACTAATGAAAAACTGTTTTTT. This sequence encodes CASSQVVSTTNEKLFF.

Only one count was recorded for this clone. The J gene is TRBJ1-1, the V gene TRBV7-9; TRBD1 might be the D (6 bases). Germline V gene sequence: CDR1 SEHNR, CDR2 FQNEAQ (reference sequence). V shed 5 bases and J shed 0 bases, with 10 bases lying between them. The CDR3 runs to 14 residues. DNA for the CDR3: TGTGCCAGCAGCGCACAGGGCATGAACACTGAAGCTTTCTTT. Translating gives CASSAQGMNTEAFF.

This clone was seen only once. The chain carries TRBV29-1 and TRBJ2-6; D remains unclear. The CDR3 has 13 amino acids. Trimming shortened V by 5 bases and J by 0 bases, and 5 bases separated the two germline ends. Per the germline V gene, CDR1 is SQVTM and CDR2 is ANQGSEA. The CDR3 here is CSVFYSGANVLTF. The CDR3, as DNA: TGCAGCGTTTTCTACTCTGGGGCCAACGTCCTGACTTTC.

This clone was detected a few times. The rearrangement uses TRBV19 and TRBJ1-6; possible D gene TRBD1, 6 bases. V dropped 10 bases and J dropped 5 bases, with 12 bases sitting between them. This CDR3 spans 13 amino acids. CDR1 and CDR2 (germline): LNHDA, SQIVND (reference sequence). In DNA, the CDR3 is TGTGCCACCGGACAGAACCATAATTCACCCCTCCACTTT. It codes for CATGQNHNSPLHF. Supplemented by reference TRBV19 and TRBJ1-6, the full variable domain reads DGGITQSPKYLFRKEGQNVTLSCEQNLNHDAMYWYRQDPGQGLRLIYYSQIVNDFQKGDIAEGYSVSREKKESFPLTVTSAQKNPTAFYLCATGQNHNSPLHFGNGTRLTVT.

The chain combines TRBV7-8 with TRBJ2-2, with D tentatively TRBD1 (7 bases). The CDR3 covers 15 residues. V was clipped by 10 bases and J by 7 bases, with 22 bases between them. The germline gives CDR1 SGHVS, CDR2 FQNEAQ. The CDR3 sequence: CATKLEAGGRGELFF. CDR3 nucleotides: TGTGCCACCAAATTGGAGGCAGGGGGGCGCGGGGAGCTGTTTTTT.

The gene calls are TRBV18 and TRBJ2-2; possible D gene TRBD1, 6 bases. From germline, CDR1 is KGHSH and CDR2 LQKENI. The CDR3 runs to 15 residues. V shed 8 bases and J shed 3 bases, with 16 bases lying between them. The CDR3 loop is CASGGFDSYTGELFF. In DNA, the CDR3 is TGTGCCAGCGGGGGCTTTGACAGCTACACCGGGGAGCTGTTTTTT.

The CDR3 coding sequence is TGTGCCAGCAGGGTAGGGTCGGGCCCCGGGGAGCTGTTTTTT. Translation gives CASRVGSGPGELFF. V gene TRBV2 combines with J gene TRBJ2-2; D unresolved. Germline V CDR1 and CDR2: SNHLY, FYNNEI. With 6 bases removed from V and 6 bases from J, the gap between germline ends came to 14 bases. The CDR3 runs 14 residues.

The chain has TRBV18 and TRBJ2-2; D is perhaps TRBD1 (5 bases). The CDR3 contains 17 residues. With 4 bases removed from V and 1 base from J, the gap between germline ends came to 16 bases. Germline V gives CDR1 KGHSH, CDR2 LQKENI. The CDR3 is CASSRQRGTENTGELFF. For the CDR3, the DNA is TGTGCCAGCTCACGACAGCGAGGAACCGAGAACACCGGGGAGCTGTTTTTT. The variable domain in full, with the rest retrieved from reference TRBV18 and TRBJ2-2, is NAGVMQNPRHLVRRRGQEARLRCSPMKGHSHVYWYRQLPEEGLKFMVYLQKENIIDESGMPKERFSAEFPKEGPSILRIQQVVRGDSAAYFCASSRQRGTENTGELFFGEGSRLTVL.

The V and J genes are TRBV6-5 and TRBJ1-6; possibly TRBD1 for D (6 bases). The CDR3 length is 14 residues. CDR1 and CDR2 (germline): MNHEY, SVGAGI. V was pared by 6 bases and J by 0 bases, with 6 bases between. In DNA, the CDR3 is TGTGCCAGCAGGGGGGCCTCCTATAATTCACCCCTCCACTTT. This encodes CASRGASYNSPLHF.

At least ten counts were recorded for this clone. J is TRBJ2-5 and V is TRBV4-2; 10 bases match TRBD1. The trim removed 0 bases at V and 3 bases at J, leaving 4 bases unmatched. The CDR3 spans 16 residues. CDR1 LGHNA and CDR2 YNFKEQ come from the germline V gene. The CDR3: CASSQEETGGEETQYF. In nucleotides, the CDR3 is TGTGCCAGCAGCCAAGAGGAGACAGGGGGCGAAGAGACCCAGTACTTC.

This chain joins TRBV4-2 and TRBJ2-4; TRBD2 aligns across 10 bases. There are 17 residues in the CDR3. Germline V CDR1 and CDR2: LGHNA, YNFKEQ. J lost 1 base, V lost 1 base, and 4 bases had no gene match. As DNA, the CDR3 is TGTGCCAGCAGCCAAGTCGGGACTAGCGAGGCCAAAAACATTCAGTACTTC. Amino acid sequence: CASSQVGTSEAKNIQYF.

The chain employs TRBV28 and TRBJ1-5; no reliable D call. CDR3 size: 13 residues. Germline loops: CDR1 MDHEN, CDR2 SYDVKM. The germline V and J ends were trimmed by 3 bases and 3 bases, with 6 bases remaining between them. The DNA of the CDR3 is TGTGCCAGCAGTTTTAATTTCAATCAGCCCCAGCATTTT. It encodes CASSFNFNQPQHF.

A single count supports this clone. This chain connects TRBV5-1 to TRBJ1-2; a possible D gene is TRBD1 (5 bases). Trimming took off 0 bases at V and 4 bases at J, with 10 bases between the two ends. The CDR3 length is 14 residues. The germline gives CDR1 SGHRS, CDR2 YFSETQ. CDR3 amino acids: CASSLGQGGYGYTF. Here the CDR3 DNA reads TGCGCCAGCAGCTTGGGTCAGGGAGGCTATGGCTACACCTTC.

The chain links TRBV10-2 to TRBJ2-1, with 9 bases aligning to TRBD2. The CDR3 contains 16 residues. From germline, CDR1 is WSHSY and CDR2 SAAADI. V shed 3 bases and J 9 bases; nucleotides not matched to a gene: 12. CDR3 sequence (DNA): TGCGCCAGCAGTGATATTACTGGCGGGGGGGCCGGTGAGCAGTTCTTC. Translated: CASSDITGGGAGEQFF.

The rearrangement uses TRBV19 and TRBJ1-5; 7 bases agree with TRBD1. From germline, CDR1 is LNHDA and CDR2 SQIVND (reference sequence). V lost 3 bases and J lost 3; bases outside the gene matches: 8. The CDR3 runs 16 residues. In nucleotides, the CDR3 is TGTGCCAGTAGTATTGGGGGAGGGGGCTTCAATCAGCCCCAGCATTTT. As protein: CASSIGGGGFNQPQHF.

V and J are TRBV6-1 and TRBJ1-2, with D possibly being TRBD1 (6 bases). CDR3 length equals 16 residues. CDR1 MNHNS and CDR2 SASEGT come from the germline V gene. V was pared by 4 bases and J by 5 bases, with 20 bases between. The CDR3 sequence is CASSASLTGALYGYTF. The CDR3 DNA reads as TGTGCCAGCAGTGCCTCCCTCACGGGGGCTCTATATGGCTACACCTTC.

This chain joins TRBV13 and TRBJ1-6; possible D gene TRBD1, 5 bases. V lost 5 bases and J 10 bases, leaving 15 bases between the germline ends. Germline CDR1 is PRHDT and CDR2 is FYEKMQ (reference sequence). The CDR3 runs 14 residues. CDR3 sequence: CASSPGQGASPLHF. The CDR3 DNA reads TGTGCCAGCAGCCCAGGTCAGGGCGCCTCACCCCTCCACTTT.

The V call is TRBV5-1, the J call TRBJ1-1; D remains ambiguous. CDR3 length: 15 residues. V was clipped by 0 bases and J by 3 bases, with 12 bases between them. Per germline, CDR1 SGHRS and CDR2 YFSETQ. The CDR3 is CASSLADRYYTEAFF. In DNA, the CDR3 is TGCGCCAGCAGCTTGGCCGACCGTTACTACACTGAAGCTTTCTTT.